These 11 T cell receptor beta chains were all obtained from the same sample, sequenced in a study of T cell repertoires in cytomegalovirus infection. TCRdb analysed the reads with MiXCR anew, one entry per CDR3 protein. The sample consists of about 240,000 distinct CDR3 sequences, 6% to 8% of them appearing once. Sequencing was carried out using PBMCs. The receptors come from a human donor in good health (CMV status not recorded). Some clones in this sample may be carry-over from other donors' samples.

This clonotype occurred many times. The chain carries TRBV20-1 and TRBJ1-1, with D maybe TRBD1 (6 bases). The V end lost 1 base, the J end lost 7 bases, and 7 bases lay between the germline ends. This CDR3 is 11 amino acids long. CDR1 and CDR2 from the germline V gene are DFQATT and SNEGSKA (reference sequence). CDR3 in amino acids: CSARGQVEAFF. Written as DNA, the CDR3 is TGCAGTGCTAGAGGACAGGTTGAAGCTTTCTTT.

This clonotype turned up a few times. The J gene is TRBJ2-1, the V gene TRBV6-4; 11 nucleotides align to TRBD2. Germline V gives CDR1 MRHNA, CDR2 SNTAGT. V trimming: 5 bases; J trimming: 5 bases; junction bases outside the gene matches: 2. This CDR3 region has 14 residues. The CDR3 loop is CASSTSGGHNEQFF. In DNA form, the CDR3 reads TGTGCCAGCAGTACTAGCGGGGGACACAATGAGCAGTTCTTC.

This clonotype was counted only a few times. DNA for the CDR3: TGTGCCATCAGTTCCGTTGAGAACACTGAAGCTTTCTTT. As protein: CAISSVENTEAFF. The chain is built from TRBV10-3 and TRBJ1-1; D remains unclear. The germline CDR1 and CDR2 sequences are ENHRY and SYGVKD. The ends were cut back, 5 bases at V and 1 base at J, with 8 bases in the middle. CDR3 length: 13 residues.

This clonotype was seen at least ten times. The chain joins TRBV4-1 to TRBJ1-2, with D perhaps TRBD1 (5 bases). The V gene's germline CDR1 is MGHRA and CDR2 YSYEKL. Trimming cost V 0 bases and J 7 bases, with 12 bases left between them. This CDR3 is built from 14 residues. CDR3 in DNA: TGCGCCAGCAGCCAAGAACCGAGGGGCTCTGGCTACACCTTC. It translates to CASSQEPRGSGYTF.

This clonotype was picked up a small number of times. The rearrangement joins TRBV9 to TRBJ1-2, with 9 positions matching TRBD1. In germline, CDR1 is SGDLS, CDR2 YYNGEE. With V trimmed by 5 bases and J by 6 bases, 11 bases remained unmatched. There are 15 residues in the CDR3. Written as DNA, the CDR3 is TGTGCCAGCAGTGGCAAAACCGGGACAGGGCATGGCTACACCTTC. Its protein is CASSGKTGTGHGYTF.

At least ten counts were recorded for this clonotype. The rearrangement joins TRBV7-9 to TRBJ1-1; weak D call: TRBD1 (6 bases). The germline gives CDR1 SEHNR, CDR2 FQNEAQ (reference sequence). CDR3 length equals 13 residues. V shed 2 bases and J shed 5 bases, with 9 bases lying between them. CDR3 region: CASSLIGGTEAFF. The DNA of the CDR3 is TGTGCCAGCAGCTTAATAGGGGGGACTGAAGCTTTCTTT.

This clonotype was counted only a few times. The gene calls are TRBV6-4 and TRBJ2-6; the D gene is possibly TRBD1 (6 bases). The CDR3 contains 15 residues. Germline CDR1 is MRHNA and CDR2 is SNTAGT. The V gene lost 5 bases and the J gene lost 0 bases, with 8 bases spanning the gap. CDR3: CASSLGASGANVLTF. CDR3 DNA: TGTGCCAGCAGTTTGGGGGCCTCTGGGGCCAACGTCCTGACTTTC.

This clonotype was counted only a few times. The V gene is TRBV4-3, the J gene TRBJ2-5, with D uncertain. The germline gives CDR1 LGHNA, CDR2 YSLEER. This CDR3 is built from 14 residues. V lost 0 bases and J lost 3, with 8 bases in between. The CDR3 DNA sequence: TGCGCCAGCAGCCAAGACAGGTGGAAAGAGACCCAGTACTTC. Protein sequence: CASSQDRWKETQYF.

Note on this clonotype: A read error may produce the germline difference seen at one junction end. The gene calls are TRBV29-1 and TRBJ1-1; D is uncertain. Germline assignment: CDR1 SQVTM and CDR2 ANQGSEA. The CDR3 is made up of 10 amino acids. The CDR3 sequence: CIVEVREAFF. The CDR3 DNA sequence: TGCATCGTTGAAGTCCGTGAAGCTTTCTTT. Full variable domain (missing parts from reference TRBV29-1 and TRBJ1-1): SAVISQKPSRDICQRGTSLTIQCQVDSQVTMMFWYRQQPGQSLTLIATANQGSEATYESGFVIDKFPISRPNLTFSTLTVSNMSPEDSSIYLCIVEVREAFFGQGTRLTVV.

This clonotype was recorded many times. This CDR3 is CSAPTGRGRRETQYF. CDR3 nucleotides: TGCAGTGCCCCGACGGGAAGGGGGCGCCGAGAGACCCAGTACTTC. This chain links TRBV20-1 with TRBJ2-5; 7 positions agree with TRBD1. J lost 4 bases, V lost 6 bases, and 14 bases had no gene match. The CDR3 is 15 residues long. CDR1 DFQATT and CDR2 SNEGSKA come from the germline V gene (reference sequence).

Many counts were recorded for this clonotype. The V call is TRBV12-3 or TRBV12-4, the J call TRBJ1-5; a possible D gene is TRBD1 (6 bases). Trimming pared 3 bases from V and 7 bases from J, leaving 13 bases between. The CDR3 extends over 14 amino acids. The CDR3 bases are TGTGCCAGCAGTTTGAACGGGGGGGGCCAGCCCCAGCATTTT. It specifies CASSLNGGGQPQHF.